A selection of T cell receptor beta chains follows, all from one sample in a study of T cell responses to AZD1222 COVID-19 vaccine. Profiling relied on immunoSEQ multiplex PCR, and the TCRdb table lists in-frame clones only, not all of them. The sample includes more than 80,000 clones, around nine tenths seen only once; the top ten take about 9.4%. Here the sequenced sample was peripheral blood, taken on day 0 of MenACWY control vaccination. These receptor sequences come from an adult in good health. The CDR3 runs from the conserved cysteine through the conserved F or W. The D gene is left open where the match is weak. Clone sizes are given selectively: once, few, many, or a class where the clone is expanded.

j_call clone_size d_call v_call cdr3_nt cdr3_aa
TRBJ1-6 - - TRBV27 TGTGCCAGCAGTTTATTAACCCCGGGAATTGGGGATTCACCCCTCCACTTT CASSLLTPGIGDSPLHF
TRBJ2-1 - TRBD2 TRBV7-9 TGTGCCAGCAGCCGGGAGGGGCGGGAGCAGTTCTTC CASSREGREQFF
TRBJ1-1 - - TRBV7-2 TGTGCCAGCAGCTTGGACTCAGCGAGGAACACTGAAGCTTTCTTT CASSLDSARNTEAFF
TRBJ1-1 - - TRBV18 TGTGCCAGCTCACCACTACAATTCGGGGACACTGAAGCTTTCTTT CASSPLQFGDTEAFF
TRBJ1-1 - - TRBV7-8 TGTGCCAGCAGCCCCCGGGACACCGAGTCGACTGAAGCTTTCTTT CASSPRDTESTEAFF
TRBJ2-2 - TRBD1 TRBV2 TGTGCCAGCAGTGAAGGGACAGGAGCCACCGGGGAGCTGTTTTTT CASSEGTGATGELFF
TRBJ1-1 - - TRBV27 TGTGCCAGCAGTTTACGGGAGAACACTGAAGCTTTCTTT CASSLRENTEAFF
TRBJ2-7 - - TRBV18 TGTGCCAGCTCACCACCGGGGGGCTCAACCTCCCACGAGCAGTACTTC CASSPPGGSTSHEQYF
TRBJ1-3 once TRBD1 TRBV28 TGTGCCAGCAGCCTCAACAGGGGTCTGTCTGGAAACACCATATATTTT CASSLNRGLSGNTIYF
TRBJ1-5 - - TRBV5-1 TGCGCCAGCAGCTGGGACTGGGATCAGCCCCAGCATTTT CASSWDWDQPQHF
TRBJ2-4 - - TRBV19 TGTGCCAGTAGTATACCAGGGGCGACCCCCATTCAGTACTTC CASSIPGATPIQYF
TRBJ2-6 - TRBD1 TRBV5-1 TGCGCCAGCAGCTTGGACGGACAGGGATACTCTGGGGCCAACGTCCTGACTTTC CASSLDGQGYSGANVLTF
TRBJ2-2 - TRBD2 TRBV3-1/TRBV3-2 TGTGCCAGCAGCCAAACGGGGGGAACCGGGGAGCTGTTTTTT CASSQTGGTGELFF
TRBJ2-7 - TRBD1 TRBV6-1 TGTGCCAGCAGTGAAGCGGTGGCAGGGGGTCCCTACGAGCAGTACTTC CASSEAVAGGPYEQYF
TRBJ1-5 - - TRBV2 TGTGCCAGCAGTGAAGCCCAGGGAGGGTTTAGCAATCAGCCCCAGCATTTT CASSEAQGGFSNQPQHF
TRBJ1-5 - - TRBV2 TGTGCCAGCACCGAAGGGCAGCCTAGGGGCAATCAGCCCCAGCATTTT CASTEGQPRGNQPQHF
TRBJ1-1 - - TRBV11-2 TGTGCCAGCAGCCTCGAGGGGAAAGTGACTGAAGCTTTCTTT CASSLEGKVTEAFF
TRBJ1-1 - - TRBV2 TGTGCCAGCAGTGGGGGAAGGGGCACTGAAGCTTTCTTT CASSGGRGTEAFF
TRBJ1-1 - - TRBV5-4 TGTGCCAGCACCCCCAAAGTAGGGCTCAACACTGAAGCTTTCTTT CASTPKVGLNTEAFF
TRBJ2-7 once - TRBV6-5 TGTGCCAGCAGTTCCCGGAGAGAAGGCTACGAGCAGTACTTC CASSSRREGYEQYF
TRBJ1-4 - - TRBV9 TGTGCCAGCAGTGGGGGGAGGAATGAAAAACTGTTTTTT CASSGGRNEKLFF
TRBJ1-5 - - TRBV18 TGTGCCAGCTCACCAGTCGAGTTAACCCCCTATAATCAGCCCCAGCATTTT CASSPVELTPYNQPQHF
TRBJ1-5 - TRBD1 TRBV30 TGTGCCTGGAGTGCGGGACAGGGCACTCTCATGGGCCAGCCCCAGCATTTT CAWSAGQGTLMGQPQHF
TRBJ1-5 - - TRBV6-6 TGTGCCAGCAGTTCCAAGGGCAATCAGCCCCAGCATTTT CASSSKGNQPQHF
TRBJ1-5 - TRBD1 TRBV2 TGTGCCAGCAGTGAAACTTCATGGAACAGGGGGCAATATCAGCCCCAGCATTTT CASSETSWNRGQYQPQHF
TRBJ2-3 - - TRBV9 TGTGCCAGCAGCGTAGGACCCTACACAGATACGCAGTATTTT CASSVGPYTDTQYF
TRBJ1-3 - - TRBV13 TGTGCCAGCAGCTTAGAGGCGGGTTACGGCCTCGGAAACACCATATATTTT CASSLEAGYGLGNTIYF
TRBJ2-7 few - TRBV5-6 TGTGCCAGCAGCTTGAGGGTGGCAGGTCTTGGCGCCGAGCAGTACTTC CASSLRVAGLGAEQYF
TRBJ1-2 - - TRBV11-2 TGTGCCAGCAGTCGTAATACAGTAGCTAACTATGGCTACACCTTC CASSRNTVANYGYTF
TRBJ2-7 once - TRBV3-1/TRBV3-2 TGTGCCAGCCACCCTGGCAATTCGTACGAGCAGTACTTC CASHPGNSYEQYF
TRBJ1-1 - - TRBV5-4 TGTGCCAGCAGTCTCACAGAAAACACTGAAGCTTTCTTT CASSLTENTEAFF
TRBJ2-2 - - TRBV9 TGTGCCAGCAGCGCGCAGCAAGGCTTGAACACCGGGGAGCTGTTTTTT CASSAQQGLNTGELFF
TRBJ1-4 - TRBD1 TRBV3-1/TRBV3-2 TGTGCCAGCAGCTTGGGACAGGGATTAACAACTAATGAAAAACTGTTTTTT CASSLGQGLTTNEKLFF
TRBJ1-1 - - TRBV5-1 TGCGCCAGCAGCTTGCGAACGGGCACAGACCGGACTGAAGCTTTCTTT CASSLRTGTDRTEAFF
TRBJ1-1 - TRBD1 TRBV4-2 TGTGCCAGCAGCCAAAGGACAGGGGGAGGGACTGAAGCTTTCTTT CASSQRTGGGTEAFF
TRBJ1-4 once TRBD1 TRBV6-1 TGTGCCAGCAGTGAGAGACAGGGGGCGGGAAAACTGTTTTTT CASSERQGAGKLFF
TRBJ1-2 - TRBD1 TRBV2 TGTGCCAGCTCTGGGCTAAGACAGGGTAACTATGGCTACACCTTC CASSGLRQGNYGYTF
TRBJ1-2 - TRBD1 TRBV4-1 TGCGCCAGCAGCCAAGATCACCCGGGACAGAATGGCTACACCTTC CASSQDHPGQNGYTF
TRBJ1-1 once - TRBV6-5 TGTGCCAGCAGCCCCGTAGGGGTTGGGACTGAAGCTTTCTTT CASSPVGVGTEAFF
TRBJ2-3 - TRBD1 TRBV11-2 TGTGCCAGCAGCCAACGTAGATTGGACAGGGTTAAAGATACGCAGTATTTT CASSQRRLDRVKDTQYF
TRBJ2-3 - TRBD2 TRBV7-9 TGTGCCAGCAGCCCCCCGAGAGGGACTAGCGGGTCGGATACGCAGTATTTT CASSPPRGTSGSDTQYF
TRBJ1-1 - - TRBV7-2 TGTGCCAGCAGCTTAGCGTCCCCCGCAGTGAACACTGAAGCTTTCTTT CASSLASPAVNTEAFF
TRBJ2-1 - - TRBV6-1 TGTGCCAGCAGTGAAGCGCCGGGGACCCGCCTTGAGCAGTTCTTC CASSEAPGTRLEQFF
TRBJ1-4 - - TRBV5-4 TGTGCCAGCAGCGGTGGACAAGGGGAGCGTGAAAAACTGTTTTTT CASSGGQGEREKLFF